A single sample gave rise to the 7 T cell receptor beta chains below, sequenced in a study of shared clonotypes between healthy human individuals. TCRdb's copy holds only in-frame clones and misses some; the assay was immunoSEQ multiplex PCR. The top ten clones hold about 1% of a sample with about 1.5 million clones, over 95% of them seen once. What was sequenced was naive CD4+ T cells sorted from blood. Subset indicated: CD45RA+ positively selected. Receptors originate from a young man in good health.

The V and J genes are TRBV11-2 and TRBJ2-2, with 8 nucleotides matching TRBD1. Germline V lookup: CDR1 SGHAT, CDR2 FQNNGV. The V gene end was trimmed by 5 bases and the J gene end by 5 bases; junction bases not matched to a gene: 7. There are 15 residues in the CDR3. The CDR3 DNA reads as TGTGCCAGCAGCCAGGGAACAGGGGGAACCGGGGAGCTGTTTTTT. Encoded protein: CASSQGTGGTGELFF.

This chain connects TRBV6-5 to TRBJ2-1; D not certain. Trimming removed 3 bases from V and 7 bases from J, with 13 bases in between. The germline CDR1 and CDR2 sequences are MNHEY and SVGAGI. The CDR3 consists of 14 residues. The CDR3 is CASSYRPGFNEQFF. In DNA form, the CDR3 reads TGTGCCAGCAGTTATCGGCCTGGTTTTAATGAGCAGTTCTTC.

The CDR3: CATIRDRAPSGNQPQHF. CDR3 DNA sequence: TGTGCCACCATCCGGGACAGGGCACCGTCGGGCAATCAGCCCCAGCATTTT. V is TRBV28 and J is TRBJ1-5; 9 bases align to TRBD1. Germline CDR1 and CDR2: MDHEN and SYDVKM. The CDR3 totals 17 residues. J gave up 2 bases and V 10 bases, and 15 bases lay outside the gene matches.

The chain is built from TRBV2 and TRBJ2-7; maybe TRBD1 (6 bases). The CDR3 sequence is 11 residues long. V was shortened by 7 bases and J by 12 bases, with 16 bases between the two germline ends. Germline-derived CDR1 and CDR2 are SNHLY and FYNNEI. The CDR3 reads CASTHQGILYF. CDR3 nucleotide sequence: TGTGCCAGCACCCATCAGGGGATCTTGTACTTC.

This chain joins TRBV5-4 and TRBJ2-3; the match to TRBD2 covers 8 bases. The trim removed 5 bases at V and 3 bases at J, leaving 14 bases unmatched. Germline V gene lookup returns CDR1 SGHNT and CDR2 YYREEE (reference sequence). This CDR3 has 17 residues. The CDR3 is CASSAGGAGAGTDTQYF. The CDR3 nucleotides are TGTGCCAGCAGTGCGGGGGGAGCGGGAGCGGGTACAGATACGCAGTATTTT. Full variable domain (missing parts from reference TRBV5-4 and TRBJ2-3): ETGVTQSPTHLIKTRGQQVTLRCSSQSGHNTVSWYQQALGQGPQFIFQYYREEENGRGNFPPRFSGLQFPNYSSELNVNALELDDSALYLCASSAGGAGAGTDTQYFGPGTRLTVL.

V usage is TRBV6-1 and J usage is TRBJ1-1; no reliable D call. The V gene's germline CDR1 is MNHNS and CDR2 SASEGT. This CDR3 is 12 amino acids long. V dropped 8 bases and J dropped 1 base, with 8 bases sitting between them. The CDR3 is CASGNRNTEAFF. The CDR3, as DNA: TGTGCCAGCGGGAACAGGAACACTGAAGCTTTCTTT.

The J gene is TRBJ2-5, the V gene TRBV7-9; 7 positions agree with TRBD1. The junction had 10 bases not matched to a gene; V was cut back by 4 bases and J by 5 bases. Germline V gene sequence: CDR1 SEHNR, CDR2 FQNEAQ (reference sequence). CDR3 length: 15 residues. This chain's CDR3 is CASSSRQGLGETQYF. CDR3 DNA: TGTGCCAGCAGCTCCCGACAGGGATTGGGGGAGACCCAGTACTTC.